This T cell receptor (beta chain) was recorded in a study of human T cells and chemical hapten exposure. Using its own MiXCR run on the RACE reads, TCRdb lists one record per CDR3 protein. This sample has 210,000 or so distinct CDR3 sequences, with around 25% found just once. The time point was: patch test 3, about 24 weeks after DPC sensitization. The treatment is: therapeutic diphenylcyclopropenone sensitization with weekly scalp DPC. This clonotype was recorded at least ten times. The CDR3 runs to 15 residues. The trim removed 5 bases at V and 3 bases at J, leaving 9 bases unmatched. CDR1 and CDR2 (germline): LNHDA, SQIVND (reference sequence).

The origin of this receptor is a woman aged 40 to 49 with alopecia areata. Some clones in this sample may be carry-over from other donors' samples. The sample in question was whole blood, obtained in connection with sensitization to the hapten diphenylcyclopropenone (DPC). V usage is TRBV19 and J usage is TRBJ2-5; 7 bases are a match to TRBD2. The CDR3 reads CASSDTGTTKETQYF. Here the CDR3 DNA reads TGTGCCAGTAGTGATACCGGGACTACTAAAGAGACCCAGTACTTC.